This T cell receptor beta chain was observed in a study of blood T cells in healthy people across ages. The CDR3 totals 14 residues. The V end lost 4 bases, the J end lost 7 bases, and 19 bases lay between the germline ends. Germline-derived CDR1 and CDR2 are SQVTM and ANQGSEA. Next came a second PCR, run for 7 to 11 cycles, which used a sample-barcoded 5' primer along with a J-beta primer mix. In TCRdb, the 5' RACE reads were re-called with MiXCR into one record per CDR3 protein. The sample comprises hundreds of thousands of distinct CDR3 sequences, 45% to 60% of which are singletons, and under 65% rests with the top ten.

Material for sequencing was blood. The chain combines TRBV29-1 with TRBJ1-2, with a possible D match to TRBD1 (6 bases). The sequence derives from a man in his sixties in good health. The CDR3 region is CSVGGFTGNSGYTF. In nucleotides, the CDR3 is TGCAGCGTTGGGGGGTTTACAGGGAACAGTGGCTACACCTTC.